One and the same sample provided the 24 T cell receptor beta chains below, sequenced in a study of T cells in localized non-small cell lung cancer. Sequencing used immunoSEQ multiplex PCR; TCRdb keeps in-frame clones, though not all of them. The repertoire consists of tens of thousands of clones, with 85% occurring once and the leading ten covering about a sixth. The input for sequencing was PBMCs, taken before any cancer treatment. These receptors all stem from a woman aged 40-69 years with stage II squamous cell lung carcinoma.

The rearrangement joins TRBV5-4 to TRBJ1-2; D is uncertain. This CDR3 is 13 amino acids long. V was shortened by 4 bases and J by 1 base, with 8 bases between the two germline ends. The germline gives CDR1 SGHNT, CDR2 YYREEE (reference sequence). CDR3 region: CASSADRNYGYTF. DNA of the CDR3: TGTGCCAGCAGCGCCGACCGTAACTATGGCTACACCTTC.

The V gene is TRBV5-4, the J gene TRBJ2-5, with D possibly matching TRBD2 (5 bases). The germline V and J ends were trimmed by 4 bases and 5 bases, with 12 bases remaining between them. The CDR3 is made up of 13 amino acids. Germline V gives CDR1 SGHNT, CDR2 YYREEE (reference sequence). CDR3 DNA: TGTGCCAGCAGCCTTCCGGGAACGGAGACCCAGTACTTC. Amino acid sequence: CASSLPGTETQYF.

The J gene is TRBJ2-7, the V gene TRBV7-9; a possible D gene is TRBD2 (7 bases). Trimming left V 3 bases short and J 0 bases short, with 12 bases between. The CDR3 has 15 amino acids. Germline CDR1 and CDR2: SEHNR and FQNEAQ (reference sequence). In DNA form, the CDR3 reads TGTGCCAGCAGCTTGGGAGGGGGAAACTCCTACGAGCAGTACTTC. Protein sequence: CASSLGGGNSYEQYF.

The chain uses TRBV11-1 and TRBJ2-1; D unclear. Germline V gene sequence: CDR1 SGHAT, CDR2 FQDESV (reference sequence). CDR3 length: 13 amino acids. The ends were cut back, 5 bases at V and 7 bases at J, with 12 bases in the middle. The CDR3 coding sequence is TGTGCCAGCAGCCCCGCCGGCATAAATGAGCAGTTCTTC. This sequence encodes CASSPAGINEQFF.

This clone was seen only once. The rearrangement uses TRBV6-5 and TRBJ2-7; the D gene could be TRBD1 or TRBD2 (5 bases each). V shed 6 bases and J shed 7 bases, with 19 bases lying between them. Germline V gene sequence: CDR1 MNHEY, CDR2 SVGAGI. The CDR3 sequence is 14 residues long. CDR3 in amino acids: CASRSNRGNTEQYF. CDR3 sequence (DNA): TGTGCCAGCAGGTCTAACCGGGGCAATACGGAGCAGTACTTC.

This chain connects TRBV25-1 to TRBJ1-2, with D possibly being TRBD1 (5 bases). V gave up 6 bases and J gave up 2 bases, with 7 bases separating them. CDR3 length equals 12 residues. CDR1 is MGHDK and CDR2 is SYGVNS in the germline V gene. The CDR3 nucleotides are TGTGCCAGCAGGCAGGGAAACTATGGCTACACCTTC. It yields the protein CASRQGNYGYTF.

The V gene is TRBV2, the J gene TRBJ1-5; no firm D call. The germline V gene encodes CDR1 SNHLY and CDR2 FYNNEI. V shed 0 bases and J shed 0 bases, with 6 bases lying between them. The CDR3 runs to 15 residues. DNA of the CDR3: TGTGCCAGCAGTGAAGCCGGGTATAGCAATCAGCCCCAGCATTTT. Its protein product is CASSEAGYSNQPQHF.

CDR3 nucleotide sequence: TGTGCCAGCGGGAGGAGTGAAGCTTTCTTT. Its translation: CASGRSEAFF. The chain uses TRBV28 and TRBJ1-1; D remains ambiguous. This CDR3 has 10 amino acids. In germline, CDR1 is MDHEN, CDR2 SYDVKM. Trimming pared 8 bases from V and 7 bases from J, leaving 8 bases between.

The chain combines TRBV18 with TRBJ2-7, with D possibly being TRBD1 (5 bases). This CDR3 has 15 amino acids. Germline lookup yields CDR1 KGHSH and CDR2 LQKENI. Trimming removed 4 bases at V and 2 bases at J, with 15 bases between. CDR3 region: CASSQTDAPTYEQYF. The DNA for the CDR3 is TGTGCCAGCTCACAGACAGATGCCCCGACCTACGAGCAGTACTTC.

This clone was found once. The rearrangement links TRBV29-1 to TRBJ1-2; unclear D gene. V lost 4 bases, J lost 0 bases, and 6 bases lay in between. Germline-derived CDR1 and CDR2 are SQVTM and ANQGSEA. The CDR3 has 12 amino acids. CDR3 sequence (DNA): TGCAGCGTTGTAGATCCTAACTATGGCTACACCTTC. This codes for CSVVDPNYGYTF.

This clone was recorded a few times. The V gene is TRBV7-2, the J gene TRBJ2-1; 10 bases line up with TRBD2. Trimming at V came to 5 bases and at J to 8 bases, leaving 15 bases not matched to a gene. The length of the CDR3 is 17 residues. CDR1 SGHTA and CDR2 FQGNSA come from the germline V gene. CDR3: CASSRVYSGLALYEQFF. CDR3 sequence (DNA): TGTGCCAGCAGCCGAGTGTATTCGGGACTAGCGTTGTATGAGCAGTTCTTC.

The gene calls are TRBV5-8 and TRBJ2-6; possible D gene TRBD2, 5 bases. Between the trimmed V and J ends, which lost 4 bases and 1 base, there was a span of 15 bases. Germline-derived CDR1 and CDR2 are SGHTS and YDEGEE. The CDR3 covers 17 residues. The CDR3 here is CASSEIWELSGANVLTF. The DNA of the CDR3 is TGTGCCAGCAGCGAAATATGGGAGTTGTCTGGGGCCAACGTCCTGACTTTC. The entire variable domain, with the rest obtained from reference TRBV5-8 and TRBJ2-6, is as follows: EAGVTQSPTHLIKTRGQQATLRCSPISGHTSVYWYQQALGLGLQFLLWYDEGEERNRGNFPPRFSGRQFPNYSSELNVNALELEDSALYLCASSEIWELSGANVLTFGAGSRLTVL.

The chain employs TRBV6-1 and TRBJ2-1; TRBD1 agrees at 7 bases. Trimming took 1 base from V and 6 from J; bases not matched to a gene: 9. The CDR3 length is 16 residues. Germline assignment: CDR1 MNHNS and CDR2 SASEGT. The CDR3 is CASSEVDGTAINEQFF. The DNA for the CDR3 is TGTGCCAGCAGTGAAGTGGATGGGACAGCTATCAATGAGCAGTTCTTC.

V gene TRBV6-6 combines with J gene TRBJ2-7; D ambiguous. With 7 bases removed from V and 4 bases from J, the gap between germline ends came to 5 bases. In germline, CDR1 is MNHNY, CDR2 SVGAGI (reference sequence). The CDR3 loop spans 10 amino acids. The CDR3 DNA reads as TGTGCCAGCAAAGCGTACGAGCAGTACTTC. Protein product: CASKAYEQYF.

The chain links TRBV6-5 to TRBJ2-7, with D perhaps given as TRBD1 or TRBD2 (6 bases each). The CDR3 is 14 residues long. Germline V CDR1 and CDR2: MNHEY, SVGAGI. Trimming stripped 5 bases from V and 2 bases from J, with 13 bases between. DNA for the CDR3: TGTGCCAGCAGTCCCGGGGGCATCCCCTACGAGCAGTACTTC. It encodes CASSPGGIPYEQYF.

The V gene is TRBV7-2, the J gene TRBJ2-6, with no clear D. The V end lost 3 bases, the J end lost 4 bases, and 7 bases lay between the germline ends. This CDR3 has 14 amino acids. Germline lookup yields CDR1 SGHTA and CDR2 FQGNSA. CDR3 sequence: CASSFRPGANVLTF. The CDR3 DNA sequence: TGTGCCAGCAGCTTTAGGCCCGGGGCCAACGTCCTGACTTTC.

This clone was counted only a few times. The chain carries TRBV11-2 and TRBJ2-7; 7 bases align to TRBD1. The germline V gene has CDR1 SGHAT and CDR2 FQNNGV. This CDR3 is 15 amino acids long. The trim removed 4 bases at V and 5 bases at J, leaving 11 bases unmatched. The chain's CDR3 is CASSSTGAPSDEQYF. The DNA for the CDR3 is TGTGCCAGCAGCTCAACAGGGGCCCCAAGCGACGAGCAGTACTTC.

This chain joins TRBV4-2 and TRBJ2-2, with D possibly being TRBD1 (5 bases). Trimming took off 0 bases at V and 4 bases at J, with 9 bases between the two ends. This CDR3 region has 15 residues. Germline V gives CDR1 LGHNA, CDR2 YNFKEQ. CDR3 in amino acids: CASSQDQRGTGELFF. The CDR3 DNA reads TGTGCCAGCAGCCAAGATCAAAGGGGCACCGGGGAGCTGTTTTTT.

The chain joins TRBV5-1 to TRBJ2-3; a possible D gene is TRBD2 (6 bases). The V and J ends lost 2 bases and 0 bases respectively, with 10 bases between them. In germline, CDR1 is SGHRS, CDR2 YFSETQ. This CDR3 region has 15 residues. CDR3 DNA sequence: TGCGCCAGCAGCTTCCAGGGACTTAGCACAGATACGCAGTATTTT. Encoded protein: CASSFQGLSTDTQYF.

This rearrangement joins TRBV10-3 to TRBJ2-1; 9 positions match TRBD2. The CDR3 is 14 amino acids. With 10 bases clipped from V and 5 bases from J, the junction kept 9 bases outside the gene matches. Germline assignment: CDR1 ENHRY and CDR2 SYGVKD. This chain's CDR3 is CATSGLAGHNEQFF. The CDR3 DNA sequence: TGTGCCACCTCGGGACTAGCTGGCCACAATGAGCAGTTCTTC.

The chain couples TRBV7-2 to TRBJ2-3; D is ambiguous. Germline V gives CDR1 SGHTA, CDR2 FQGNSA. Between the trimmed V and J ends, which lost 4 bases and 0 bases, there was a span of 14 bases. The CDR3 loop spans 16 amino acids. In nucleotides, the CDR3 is TGTGCCAGCAGCTCCCCCGATACCCCTAGCACAGATACGCAGTATTTT. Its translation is CASSSPDTPSTDTQYF.

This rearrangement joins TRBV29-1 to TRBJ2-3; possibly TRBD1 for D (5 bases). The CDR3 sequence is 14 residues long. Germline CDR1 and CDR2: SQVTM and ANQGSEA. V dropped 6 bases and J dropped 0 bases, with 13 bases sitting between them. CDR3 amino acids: CSVTGHASTDTQYF. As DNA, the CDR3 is TGCAGCGTAACAGGTCACGCTAGCACAGATACGCAGTATTTT.

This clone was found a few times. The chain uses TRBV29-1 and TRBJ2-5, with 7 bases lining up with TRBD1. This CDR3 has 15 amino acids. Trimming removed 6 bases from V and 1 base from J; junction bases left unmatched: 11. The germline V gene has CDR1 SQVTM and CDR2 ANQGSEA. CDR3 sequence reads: CSVGTTGLPQETQYF. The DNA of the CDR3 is TGCAGCGTCGGAACGACAGGGCTCCCCCAAGAGACCCAGTACTTC.

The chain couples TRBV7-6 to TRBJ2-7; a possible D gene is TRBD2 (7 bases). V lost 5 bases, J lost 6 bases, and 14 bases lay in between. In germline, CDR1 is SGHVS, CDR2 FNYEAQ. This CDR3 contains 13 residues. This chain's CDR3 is CASSRGARSEQYF. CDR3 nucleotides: TGTGCCAGCAGCCGGGGGGCGCGGTCCGAGCAGTACTTC.